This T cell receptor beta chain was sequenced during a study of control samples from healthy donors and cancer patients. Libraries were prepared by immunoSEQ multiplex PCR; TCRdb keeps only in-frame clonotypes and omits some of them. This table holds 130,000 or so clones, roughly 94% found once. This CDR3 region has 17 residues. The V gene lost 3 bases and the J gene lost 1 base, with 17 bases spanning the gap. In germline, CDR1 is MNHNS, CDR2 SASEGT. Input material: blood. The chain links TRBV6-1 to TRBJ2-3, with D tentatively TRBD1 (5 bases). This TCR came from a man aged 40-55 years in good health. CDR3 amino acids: CASSDLPGARGTDTQYF. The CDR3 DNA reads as TGTGCCAGCAGTGACCTCCCTGGGGCAAGAGGCACAGATACGCAGTATTTT.